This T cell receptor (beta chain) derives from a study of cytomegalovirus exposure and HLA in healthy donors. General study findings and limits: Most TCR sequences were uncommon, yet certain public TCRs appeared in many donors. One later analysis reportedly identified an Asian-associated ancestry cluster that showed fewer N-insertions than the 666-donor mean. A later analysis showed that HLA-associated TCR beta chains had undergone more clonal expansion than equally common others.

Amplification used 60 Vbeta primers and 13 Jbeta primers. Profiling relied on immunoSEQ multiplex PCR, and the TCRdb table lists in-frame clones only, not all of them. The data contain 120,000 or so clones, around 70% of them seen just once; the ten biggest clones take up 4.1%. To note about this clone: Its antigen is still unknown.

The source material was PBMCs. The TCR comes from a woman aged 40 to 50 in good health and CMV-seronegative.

The DNA of the CDR3 is TGTGCCAGCAGCCCCCCAGGGGTTAGGGGCAATGAGCAGTTCTTC. It is translated as CASSPPGVRGNEQFF. The V call is TRBV5-4, the J call TRBJ2-1; weak D call: TRBD1 (6 bases). The length of the CDR3 is 15 residues. CDR1 and CDR2 from the germline V gene are SGHNT and YYREEE (reference sequence). Trimming cost V 4 bases and J 6 bases, with 17 bases left between them.